The rows below give T cell receptor beta chains drawn from one sample of a study of technical replicates of blood from several donors. Profiling relied on immunoSEQ multiplex PCR, and the TCRdb table lists in-frame clones only, not all of them. The sample carries 50,000 or so clones, roughly 92% recorded once. Sequencing input: PBMCs. The receptor set was obtained from a human donor in good health. Some clones in this sample may be carry-over from other donors' samples. Both conserved end residues are part of each CDR3. Each record gives: D gene, V gene, J gene, clone size, CDR3 DNA, CDR3 protein. D genes are given only for firm matches. Not all rows give a size; the values are once, few, many and, for expanded clones, a class.

>.|TRBV19|TRBJ1-1|.
TGTGCCAGTACACAGGGTGGGGCGAACACTGAAGCTTTCTTT
CASTQGGANTEAFF
>.|TRBV5-1|TRBJ1-4|.
TGCGCCAGCGCAAAAGGGGTAGACGAAAAACTGTTTTTT
CASAKGVDEKLFF
>.|TRBV7-2|TRBJ2-7|.
TGTGCCAGCAGCTCCCAACAGGGCGTTATCTACGAGCAGTACTTC
CASSSQQGVIYEQYF
>TRBD2|TRBV4-3|TRBJ2-2|.
TGCGCCAGCAGCCAAGGGACTAGCTCCACCGGGGAGCTGTTTTTT
CASSQGTSSTGELFF
>.|TRBV27|TRBJ1-6|.
TGTGCCAGCAAAAGGACGGCGGGAAAACCTACAGGTTCACCCCTCCACTTT
CASKRTAGKPTGSPLHF
>.|TRBV6-5|TRBJ1-2|.
TGTGCCAGCAGTTACATCGCGGACTCCTATGGCTACACCTTC
CASSYIADSYGYTF
>TRBD1|TRBV6-6|TRBJ2-1|.
TGTGCCAGCAGTCGGCCCGGACAGGGATACAATGAGCAGTTCTTC
CASSRPGQGYNEQFF
>TRBD2|TRBV28|TRBJ2-1|once
TGTGCCAGCGGGGCGGGAGGGAACAATGAGCAGTTCTTC
CASGAGGNNEQFF
>TRBD2|TRBV5-4|TRBJ2-1|.
TGTGCCAGCAGCTTGACTAGCGGGAGGGTTCGGGATGAGCAGTTCTTC
CASSLTSGRVRDEQFF
>TRBD1|TRBV11-2|TRBJ2-7|.
TGTGCCAGCAGCCCGAGGACAGGGGTCTACGAGCAGTACTTC
CASSPRTGVYEQYF
>TRBD2|TRBV7-2|TRBJ2-5|once
TGTGCCAGCAGTATTATAGCGGGGGGGGAGACCCAGTACTTC
CASSIIAGGETQYF
>.|TRBV27|TRBJ2-7|.
TGTGCCAGCAGTTTATCGGCAATGGGGGGGGGCGTCAACGAGCAGTACTTC
CASSLSAMGGGVNEQYF
>TRBD2|TRBV7-2|TRBJ2-4|once
TGTGCCAGCAGCCTGACCTCGGGGGGTTCCAAAAACATTCAGTACTTC
CASSLTSGGSKNIQYF
>.|TRBV30|TRBJ1-6|.
TGTGCCTGGCAGGGGCTCTATAATTCACCCCTCCACTTT
CAWQGLYNSPLHF
>.|TRBV5-4|TRBJ2-3|.
TGTGCCAGCAGCTTGGCGGGAGGCACAGATACGCAGTATTTT
CASSLAGGTDTQYF
>.|TRBV21-1|TRBJ2-7|.
TGTGCCAGCAGCAAAGCGCTTCCGGGAGGGAATTACGAGCAGTACTTC
CASSKALPGGNYEQYF
>TRBD1|TRBV6-5|TRBJ2-5|.
TGTGCCAGCAGATTAAACAGGGGGCGCCAAGAGACCCAGTACTTC
CASRLNRGRQETQYF
>.|TRBV5-5|TRBJ2-1|.
TGTGCCAGCAGCTTGGAAGGCAACAGGTACAATGAGCAGTTCTTC
CASSLEGNRYNEQFF
>.|TRBV4-2|TRBJ2-7|.
TGTGCCAGCAGCCCGCAGGGGGGCATGACTTACGAGCAGTACTTC
CASSPQGGMTYEQYF
>TRBD2|TRBV7-3|TRBJ2-1|few
TGTGCCAGCAGCTTACAACCAGCGGGGACCCAATCAGTGCAGTTCTTC
CASSLQPAGTQSVQFF
>.|TRBV30|TRBJ2-7|.
TGTGCCTGGTCCTCAGTAAAGCAGTACTTC
CAWSSVKQYF
>TRBD1|TRBV4-3|TRBJ1-2|.
TGCGCCAGCAGCCAACTCCCGGGACAGGTGGCCTATGGCTACACCTTC
CASSQLPGQVAYGYTF
>.|TRBV5-8|TRBJ1-2|once
TGTGCCAGCAGCCCCCTGGAAGCAATGATTCAGGGGGGCTACACCTTC
CASSPLEAMIQGGYTF
>TRBD2|TRBV7-6|TRBJ2-3|.
TGTGCCAGCAGCAACAAGCGGGGGGCTTTCACAGATACGCAGTATTTT
CASSNKRGAFTDTQYF
>TRBD1|TRBV27|TRBJ2-7|.
TGTGCCAGCAGTCTCGGACAGGGTAACTACGAGCAGTACTTC
CASSLGQGNYEQYF
>.|TRBV6-6|TRBJ1-6|.
TGTGCCAGCAGTTTACAGGGTTATAATTCACCCCTCCACTTT
CASSLQGYNSPLHF
>TRBD1|TRBV4-1|TRBJ2-7|.
TGCGCCAGCAGCCAAGGGGGGACAGGGAGAACATACGAGCAGTACTTC
CASSQGGTGRTYEQYF
>TRBD2|TRBV11-3|TRBJ2-1|.
TGTGCCAGCAGCTCGGGTCTAGCGGGGATCTCCTACAATGAGCAGTTCTTC
CASSSGLAGISYNEQFF
>.|TRBV19|TRBJ2-7|.
TGTGCCAGTAGGGCAGGTACCGAGCAGTACTTC
CASRAGTEQYF
>.|TRBV11-2|TRBJ2-7|.
TGTGCCAGCAGCCCCCCTACTGCGGGCGGAAGCTACGAGCAGTACTTC
CASSPPTAGGSYEQYF
>.|TRBV7-2|TRBJ2-7|once
TGTGCCAGCAGCTTCAGGGTAGGCGAGCAGTACTTC
CASSFRVGEQYF
>.|TRBV20-1|TRBJ2-7|.
TGCAGTGCTAGGGGCGGGGCCGAGCAGTACTTC
CSARGGAEQYF
>TRBD1|TRBV4-3|TRBJ1-2|.
TGCGCCAGCAGCCAAGAGGATTCACAGGGGGCGGTATATGGCTACACCTTC
CASSQEDSQGAVYGYTF
>.|TRBV7-2|TRBJ1-1|.
TGTGCCAGCAGCCTGAGCGTAGTAAACACTGAAGCTTTCTTT
CASSLSVVNTEAFF
>TRBD1|TRBV2|TRBJ1-2|.
TGTGCCAGCAGTGAAGCGCTTGGGAGACAGGGATCAGGGGACTATGGCTACACCTTC
CASSEALGRQGSGDYGYTF
>.|TRBV5-4|TRBJ2-5|.
TGTGCCAGCAGTTTTTATTTGGAGACCCAGTACTTC
CASSFYLETQYF
>TRBD1|TRBV7-3|TRBJ1-1|.
TGTGCCAGCAGCTTACGGGACAGCACTGAAGCTTTCTTT
CASSLRDSTEAFF
>.|TRBV5-4|TRBJ2-2|.
TGTGCCAGCAGTCCCACCGCGACAGATGGGGGGGAGCTGTTTTTT
CASSPTATDGGELFF
>.|TRBV11-2|TRBJ1-1|.
TGTGCCAGCAGCTTAATTGCTGGCAGTACTGAAGCTTTCTTT
CASSLIAGSTEAFF
>TRBD1|TRBV7-2|TRBJ2-7|.
TGTGCCAGCAGCTGGCCCCGACAGGGGTCCTACGAGCAGTACTTC
CASSWPRQGSYEQYF
>.|TRBV9|TRBJ2-3|.
TGTGCCAGCAGTACGGAGCGGATCACAGATACGCAGTATTTT
CASSTERITDTQYF
>TRBD1|TRBV7-2|TRBJ1-6|.
TGTGCCAGCAGCTTCCTCGGACAGGGAGGTGGTTCACCCCTCCACTTT
CASSFLGQGGGSPLHF